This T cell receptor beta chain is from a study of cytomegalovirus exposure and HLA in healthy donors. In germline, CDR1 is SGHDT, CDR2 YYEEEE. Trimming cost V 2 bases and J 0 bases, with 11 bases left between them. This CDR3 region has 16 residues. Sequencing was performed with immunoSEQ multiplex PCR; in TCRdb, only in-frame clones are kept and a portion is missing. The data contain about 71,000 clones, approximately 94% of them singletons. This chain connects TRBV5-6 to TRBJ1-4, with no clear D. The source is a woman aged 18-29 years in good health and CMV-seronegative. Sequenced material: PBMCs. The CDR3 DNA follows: TGTGCCAGCAGCTTCGGGTACAAAGCAACTAATGAAAAACTGTTTTTT. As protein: CASSFGYKATNEKLFF.